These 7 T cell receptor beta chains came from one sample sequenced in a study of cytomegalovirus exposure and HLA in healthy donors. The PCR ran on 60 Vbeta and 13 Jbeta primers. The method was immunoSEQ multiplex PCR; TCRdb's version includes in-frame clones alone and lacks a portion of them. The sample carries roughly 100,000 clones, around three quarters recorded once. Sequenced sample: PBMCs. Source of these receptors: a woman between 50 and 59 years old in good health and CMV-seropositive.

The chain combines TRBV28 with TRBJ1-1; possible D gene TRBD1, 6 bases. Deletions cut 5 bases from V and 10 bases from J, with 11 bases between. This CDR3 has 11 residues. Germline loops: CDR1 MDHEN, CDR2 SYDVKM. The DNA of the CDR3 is TGTGCCAGCAGTCACAGGGCCGGAGCTTTCTTT. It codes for CASSHRAGAFF.

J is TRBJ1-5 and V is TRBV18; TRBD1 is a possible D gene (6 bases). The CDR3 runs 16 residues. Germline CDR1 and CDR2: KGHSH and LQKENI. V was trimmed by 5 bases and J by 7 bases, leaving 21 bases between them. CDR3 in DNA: TGTGCCAGCTCAGCAAGCCCTGGGGGGGGCGGCCAGCCCCAGCATTTT. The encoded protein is CASSASPGGGGQPQHF.

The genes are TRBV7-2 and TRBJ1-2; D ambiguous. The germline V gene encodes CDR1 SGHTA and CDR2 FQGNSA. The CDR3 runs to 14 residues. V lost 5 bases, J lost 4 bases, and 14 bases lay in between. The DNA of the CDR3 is TGTGCCAGCAGCCCCGGTGATGTGGTCTATGGCTACACCTTC. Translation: CASSPGDVVYGYTF.

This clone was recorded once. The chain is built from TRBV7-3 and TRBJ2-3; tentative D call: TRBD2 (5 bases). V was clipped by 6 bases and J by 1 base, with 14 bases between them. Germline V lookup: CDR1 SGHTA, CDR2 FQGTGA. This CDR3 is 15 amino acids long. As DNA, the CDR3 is TGTGCCAGCAGTCCGAAGCTCGGGGGCACAGATACGCAGTATTTT. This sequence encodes CASSPKLGGTDTQYF.

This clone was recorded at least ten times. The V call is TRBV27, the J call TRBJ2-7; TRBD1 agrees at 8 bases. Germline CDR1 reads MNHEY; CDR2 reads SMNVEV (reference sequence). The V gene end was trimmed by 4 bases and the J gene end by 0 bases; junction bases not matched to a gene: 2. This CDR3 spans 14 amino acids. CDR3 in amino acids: CASSSTGASYEQYF. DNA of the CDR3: TGTGCCAGCAGTTCGACAGGGGCCTCCTACGAGCAGTACTTC.

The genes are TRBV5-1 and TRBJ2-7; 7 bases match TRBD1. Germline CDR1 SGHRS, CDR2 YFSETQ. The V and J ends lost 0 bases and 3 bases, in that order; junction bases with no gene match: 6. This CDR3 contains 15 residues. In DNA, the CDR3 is TGCGCCAGCAGCTTGGAAGCAGGGGGAAGCTACGAGCAGTACTTC. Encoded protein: CASSLEAGGSYEQYF.

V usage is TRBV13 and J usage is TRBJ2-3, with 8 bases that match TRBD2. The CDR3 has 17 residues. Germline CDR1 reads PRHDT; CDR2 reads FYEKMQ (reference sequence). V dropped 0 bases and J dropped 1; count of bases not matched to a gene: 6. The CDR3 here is CASSLGLQAGGTDTQYF. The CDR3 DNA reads TGTGCCAGCAGCTTAGGCCTTCAAGCGGGGGGCACAGATACGCAGTATTTT.